One sample yielded the 10 T cell receptor beta chains listed below, sequenced in a study of cytomegalovirus exposure and HLA in healthy donors. PCR was performed using 60 Vbeta and 13 Jbeta primers. Clones were read by immunoSEQ multiplex PCR, and TCRdb kept only the in-frame ones, dropping some. The profile shows 100,000 or so clones, approximately 14% of them singletons. Sequenced sample: PBMCs. Receptors were obtained from a female donor in good health and CMV-seronegative.

The chain recombines TRBV7-9 with TRBJ1-2, with D perhaps TRBD1 (5 bases). This CDR3 is built from 14 residues. V was shortened by 3 bases and J by 4 bases, with 12 bases between the two germline ends. From germline, CDR1 is SEHNR and CDR2 FQNEAQ (reference sequence). CDR3 in DNA: TGTGCCAGCAGCTTGGGGGAGGGTGCCTATGGCTACACCTTC. It encodes CASSLGEGAYGYTF.

The chain couples TRBV19 to TRBJ1-2; TRBD1 aligns across 10 bases. The CDR3 spans 14 residues. Germline trimming cut 6 bases from V and 4 bases from J; bases unmatched to any gene: 5. Germline-derived CDR1 and CDR2 are LNHDA and SQIVND (reference sequence). The CDR3 protein is CASSRDRGIYGYTF. The CDR3 nucleotides read TGTGCCAGTAGCCGGGACAGGGGCATCTATGGCTACACCTTC.

This clone turned up a few times. The rearrangement links TRBV6-1 to TRBJ2-1; possible D gene TRBD2, 5 bases. CDR3 length: 14 residues. Germline lookup yields CDR1 MNHNS and CDR2 SASEGT. V lost 6 bases, J lost 3 bases, and 12 bases lay in between. This CDR3 reads CASRPTGNYNEQFF. The CDR3 DNA reads as TGTGCCAGCAGACCGACCGGGAACTACAATGAGCAGTTCTTC.

In the case of this clone: One end of the junction varies from germline; a read error may be responsible. The chain has TRBV7-7 and TRBJ2-2; 11 bases match TRBD2. The CDR3 has 15 residues. Germline CDR1 reads SSHAT; CDR2 reads FNYEAQ (reference sequence). CDR3 loop: CASSITSGSSGELFF. DNA of the CDR3: TGTGCTAGCAGCATAACTAGCGGGAGTTCCGGGGAGCTGTTTTTT.

A word on this clone: Other DNA sequences in this sample translate to the same CDR3. The gene calls are TRBV5-1 and TRBJ2-5, with TRBD2 matching 13 bases. Germline lookup yields CDR1 SGHRS and CDR2 YFSETQ. Trimming at V came to 0 bases and at J to 5 bases, leaving 4 bases not matched to a gene. The CDR3 totals 16 residues. The CDR3 nucleotides are TGCGCCAGCAGCTTGGCGACTAGCGGGAGGCAGGAGACCCAGTACTTC. This sequence encodes CASSLATSGRQETQYF.

A few counts support this clone. The rearrangement uses TRBV5-4 and TRBJ2-3, with D maybe TRBD2 (6 bases). V shed 0 bases and J shed 3 bases, with 17 bases lying between them. The CDR3 sequence is 17 residues long. CDR1 is SGHNT, CDR2 YYREEE, per germline (reference sequence). The chain's CDR3 is CASSLGSGGGWTDTQYF. The CDR3 coding sequence is TGTGCCAGCAGCTTGGGGAGTGGGGGAGGATGGACAGATACGCAGTATTTT. Full variable domain (rest looked up from reference TRBV5-4 and TRBJ2-3): ETGVTQSPTHLIKTRGQQVTLRCSSQSGHNTVSWYQQALGQGPQFIFQYYREEENGRGNFPPRFSGLQFPNYSSELNVNALELDDSALYLCASSLGSGGGWTDTQYFGPGTRLTVL.

This clone has just a few counts. CDR3 nucleotides: TGTGCCAGCAGCTCAAGGGACAGTTACACAGATACGCAGTATTTT. Translation: CASSSRDSYTDTQYF. The chain links TRBV7-9 to TRBJ2-3; TRBD1 agrees at 7 bases. Germline assignment: CDR1 SEHNR and CDR2 FQNEAQ (reference sequence). The CDR3 covers 15 residues. The V segment lost 4 bases and the J segment 2 bases; nucleotides outside the gene matches: 6.

This chain links TRBV18 with TRBJ2-5, with 8 nucleotides matching TRBD2. Germline assignment: CDR1 KGHSH and CDR2 LQKENI. The CDR3 runs 16 residues. The V and J ends lost 0 bases and 7 bases, in that order; junction bases with no gene match: 10. This CDR3 reads CASSPPGAGVVGTQYF. CDR3 DNA: TGTGCCAGCTCACCACCCGGAGCGGGGGTGGTTGGGACCCAGTACTTC.

The chain is built from TRBV30 and TRBJ2-3; 11 positions agree with TRBD2. Germline trimming cut 3 bases from V and 3 bases from J; bases unmatched to any gene: 5. From germline, CDR1 is GTSNPN and CDR2 SVGIG (reference sequence). This CDR3 contains 15 residues. As DNA, the CDR3 is TGTGCCTGGAGCGCACTAGCGGGGGCTACAGATACGCAGTATTTT. Its protein is CAWSALAGATDTQYF.

This clone was detected only a few times. The rearrangement joins TRBV29-1 to TRBJ2-1; 7 bases align to TRBD1. The J segment lost 6 bases and the V segment lost 2 bases, leaving 10 bases of the junction unmatched. The CDR3 is 15 residues long. The germline gives CDR1 SQVTM, CDR2 ANQGSEA. CDR3 in DNA: TGCAGCGTTGAAACGACAGGGTTCAAGGGCAATGAGCAGTTCTTC. Translated: CSVETTGFKGNEQFF.